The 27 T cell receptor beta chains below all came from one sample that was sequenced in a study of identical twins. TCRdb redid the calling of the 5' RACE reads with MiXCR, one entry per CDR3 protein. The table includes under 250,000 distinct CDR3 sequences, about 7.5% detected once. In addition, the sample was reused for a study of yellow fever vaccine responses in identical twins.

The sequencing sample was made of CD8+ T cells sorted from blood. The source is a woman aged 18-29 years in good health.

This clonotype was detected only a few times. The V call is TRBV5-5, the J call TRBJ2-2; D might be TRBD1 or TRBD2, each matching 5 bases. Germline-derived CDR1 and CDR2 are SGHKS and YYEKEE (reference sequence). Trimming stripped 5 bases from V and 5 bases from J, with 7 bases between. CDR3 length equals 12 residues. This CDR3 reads CASRWGTGELFF. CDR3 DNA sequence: TGTGCCAGCAGGTGGGGGACCGGGGAGCTGTTTTTT.

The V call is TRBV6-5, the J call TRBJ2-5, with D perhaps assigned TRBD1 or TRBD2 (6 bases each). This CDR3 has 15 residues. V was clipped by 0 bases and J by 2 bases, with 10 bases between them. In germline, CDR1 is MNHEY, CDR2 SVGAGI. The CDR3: CASSYSGGPQETQYF. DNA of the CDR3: TGTGCCAGCAGTTACTCGGGGGGCCCTCAAGAGACCCAGTACTTC.

The CDR3 spells CSAPASNEQFF. The DNA for the CDR3 is TGCAGTGCTCCAGCCAGCAATGAGCAGTTCTTC. This chain connects TRBV20-1 to TRBJ2-1; D unresolved. Germline values: CDR1 DFQATT, CDR2 SNEGSKA (reference sequence). Trimming removed 5 bases at V and 6 bases at J, with 8 bases between. The CDR3 runs to 11 residues.

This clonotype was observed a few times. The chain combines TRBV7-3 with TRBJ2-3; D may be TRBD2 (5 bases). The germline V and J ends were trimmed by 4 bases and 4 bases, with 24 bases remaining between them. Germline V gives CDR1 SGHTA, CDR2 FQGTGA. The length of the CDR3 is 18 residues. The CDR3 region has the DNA TGTGCCAGCAGCTCACCGACTAACTTGCAGGACCCTCCAGATACGCAGTATTTT. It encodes CASSSPTNLQDPPDTQYF.

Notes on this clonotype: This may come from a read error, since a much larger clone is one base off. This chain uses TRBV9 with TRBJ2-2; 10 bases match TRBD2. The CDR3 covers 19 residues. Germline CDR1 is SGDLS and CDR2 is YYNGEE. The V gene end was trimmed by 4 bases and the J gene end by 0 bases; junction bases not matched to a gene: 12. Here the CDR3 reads CASSSNPLLAGSNTGELFF. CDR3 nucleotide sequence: TGTGCCAGCAGCTCAAACCCCCTACTAGCGGGGTCGAACACCGGGGAGCTGTTTTTT.

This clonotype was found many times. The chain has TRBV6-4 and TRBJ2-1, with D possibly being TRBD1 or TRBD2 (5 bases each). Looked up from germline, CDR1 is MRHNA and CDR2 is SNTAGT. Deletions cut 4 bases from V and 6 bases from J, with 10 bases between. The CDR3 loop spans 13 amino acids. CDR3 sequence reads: CASSVTGTNEQFF. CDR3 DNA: TGTGCCAGCAGTGTCACCGGGACCAATGAGCAGTTCTTC.

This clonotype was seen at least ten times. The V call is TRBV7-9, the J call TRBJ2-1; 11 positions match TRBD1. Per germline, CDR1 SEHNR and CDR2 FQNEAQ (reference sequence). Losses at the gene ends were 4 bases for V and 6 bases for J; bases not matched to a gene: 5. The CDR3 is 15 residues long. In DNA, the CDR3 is TGTGCCAGCAGCTCCGGACAGGGGGCATTCAATGAGCAGTTCTTC. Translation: CASSSGQGAFNEQFF.

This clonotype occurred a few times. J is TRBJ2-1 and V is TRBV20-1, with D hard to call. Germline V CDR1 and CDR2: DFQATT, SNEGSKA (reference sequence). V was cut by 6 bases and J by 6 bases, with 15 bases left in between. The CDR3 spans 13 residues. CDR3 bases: TGCAGTGCAGGGCTTGGCAGGTCCAATGAGCAGTTCTTC. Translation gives CSAGLGRSNEQFF.

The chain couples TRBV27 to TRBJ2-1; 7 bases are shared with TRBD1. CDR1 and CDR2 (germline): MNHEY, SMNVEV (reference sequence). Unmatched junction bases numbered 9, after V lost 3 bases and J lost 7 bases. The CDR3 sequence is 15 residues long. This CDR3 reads CASSFTGEIFNEQFF. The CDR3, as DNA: TGTGCCAGCAGTTTCACAGGGGAGATTTTTAATGAGCAGTTCTTC.

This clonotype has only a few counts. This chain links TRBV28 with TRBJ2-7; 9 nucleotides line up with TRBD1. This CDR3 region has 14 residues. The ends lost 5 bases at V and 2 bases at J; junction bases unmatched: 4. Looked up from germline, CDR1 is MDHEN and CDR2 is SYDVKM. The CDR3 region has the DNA TGTGCCAGCAGTCTCCGGGACAGGGCCTACGAGCAGTACGTC. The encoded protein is CASSLRDRAYEQYV.

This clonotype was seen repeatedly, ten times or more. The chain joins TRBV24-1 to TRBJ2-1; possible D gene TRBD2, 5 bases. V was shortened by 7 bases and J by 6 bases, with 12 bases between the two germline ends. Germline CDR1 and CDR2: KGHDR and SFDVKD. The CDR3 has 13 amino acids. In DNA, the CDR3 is TGTGCCACCAGCTACGGACTGGGCAATGAGCAGTTCTTC. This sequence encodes CATSYGLGNEQFF.

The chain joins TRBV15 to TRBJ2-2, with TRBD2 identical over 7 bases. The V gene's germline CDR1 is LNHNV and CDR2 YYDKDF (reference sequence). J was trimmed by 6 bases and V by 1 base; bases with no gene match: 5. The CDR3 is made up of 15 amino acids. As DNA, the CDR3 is TGTGCCACCAGCAGAGCGTTGGCGGGAGCCGGGGAGCTGTTTTTT. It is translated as CATSRALAGAGELFF.

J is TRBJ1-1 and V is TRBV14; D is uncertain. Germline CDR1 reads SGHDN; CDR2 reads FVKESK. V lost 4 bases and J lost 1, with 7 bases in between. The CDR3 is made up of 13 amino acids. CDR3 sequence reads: CASSPNWNTEAFF. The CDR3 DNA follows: TGTGCCAGCAGCCCCAATTGGAACACTGAAGCTTTCTTT.

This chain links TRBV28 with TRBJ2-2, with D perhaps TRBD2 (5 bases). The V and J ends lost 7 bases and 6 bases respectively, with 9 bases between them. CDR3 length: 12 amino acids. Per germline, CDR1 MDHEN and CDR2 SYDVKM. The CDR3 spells CASNEGSGELFF. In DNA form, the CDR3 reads TGTGCCAGCAATGAGGGTTCCGGGGAGCTGTTTTTT.

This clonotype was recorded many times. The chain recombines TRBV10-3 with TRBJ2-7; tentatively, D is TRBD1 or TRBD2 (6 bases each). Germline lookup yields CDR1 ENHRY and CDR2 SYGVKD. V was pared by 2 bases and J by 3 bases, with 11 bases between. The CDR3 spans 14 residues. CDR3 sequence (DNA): TGTGCCATCAGTGAGCTAGGGGGAGGCTACGAGCAGTACTTC. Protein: CAISELGGGYEQYF.

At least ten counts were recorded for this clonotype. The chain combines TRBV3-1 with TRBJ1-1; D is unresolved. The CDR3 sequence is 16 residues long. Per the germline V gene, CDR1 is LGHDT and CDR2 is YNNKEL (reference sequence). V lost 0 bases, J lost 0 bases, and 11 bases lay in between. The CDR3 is CASSQDFGRMNTEAFF. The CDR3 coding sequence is TGTGCCAGCAGCCAAGATTTCGGCAGGATGAACACTGAAGCTTTCTTT.

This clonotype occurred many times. The CDR3 loop is CASSLGRNQPQHF. In DNA, the CDR3 is TGTGCCAGCAGCTTAGGCCGAAATCAGCCCCAGCATTTT. The rearrangement uses TRBV7-2 and TRBJ1-5, with D hard to call. Germline CDR1 reads SGHTA; CDR2 reads FQGNSA. This CDR3 spans 13 amino acids. V lost 1 base to trimming and J lost 4 bases, with 5 bases between them.

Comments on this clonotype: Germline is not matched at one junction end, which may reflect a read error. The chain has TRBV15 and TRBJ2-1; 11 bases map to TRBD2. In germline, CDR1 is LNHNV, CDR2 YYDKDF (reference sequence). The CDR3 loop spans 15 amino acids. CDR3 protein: CPTTETLAGVDEQFF. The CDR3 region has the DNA TGTCCCACCACCGAGACACTAGCGGGAGTGGATGAGCAGTTCTTC.

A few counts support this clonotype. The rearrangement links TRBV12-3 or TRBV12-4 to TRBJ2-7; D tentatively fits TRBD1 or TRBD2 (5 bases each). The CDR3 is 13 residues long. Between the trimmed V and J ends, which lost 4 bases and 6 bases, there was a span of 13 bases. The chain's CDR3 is CASSWTAGAEQYF. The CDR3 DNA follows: TGTGCCAGCAGTTGGACGGCCGGGGCCGAGCAGTACTTC.

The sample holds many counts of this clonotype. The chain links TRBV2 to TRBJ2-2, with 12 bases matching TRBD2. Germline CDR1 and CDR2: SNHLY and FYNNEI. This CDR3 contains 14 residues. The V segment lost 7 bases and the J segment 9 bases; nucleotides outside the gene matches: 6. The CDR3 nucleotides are TGTGCCAGCACCTGGACTAGCGGGGCCCGGGAGCTGTTTTTT. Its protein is CASTWTSGARELFF. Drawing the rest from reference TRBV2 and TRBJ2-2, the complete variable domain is EPEVTQTPSHQVTQMGQEVILRCVPISNHLYFYWYRQILGQKVEFLVSFYNNEISEKSEIFDDQFSVERPDGSNFTLKIRSTKLEDSAMYFCASTWTSGARELFFGEGSRLTVL.

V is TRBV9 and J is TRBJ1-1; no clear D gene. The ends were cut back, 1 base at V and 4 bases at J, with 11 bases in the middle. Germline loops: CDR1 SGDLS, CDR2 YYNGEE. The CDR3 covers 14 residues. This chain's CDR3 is CASSVSGTATEAFF. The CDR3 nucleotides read TGTGCCAGCAGCGTATCCGGCACCGCCACTGAAGCTTTCTTT.

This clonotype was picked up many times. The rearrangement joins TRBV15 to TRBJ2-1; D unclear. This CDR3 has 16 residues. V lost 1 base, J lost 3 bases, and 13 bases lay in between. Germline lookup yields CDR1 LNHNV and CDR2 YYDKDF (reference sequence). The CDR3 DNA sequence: TGTGCCACCAGCAGAGTCGATAAGGAATTCTACAATGAGCAGTTCTTC. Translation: CATSRVDKEFYNEQFF.

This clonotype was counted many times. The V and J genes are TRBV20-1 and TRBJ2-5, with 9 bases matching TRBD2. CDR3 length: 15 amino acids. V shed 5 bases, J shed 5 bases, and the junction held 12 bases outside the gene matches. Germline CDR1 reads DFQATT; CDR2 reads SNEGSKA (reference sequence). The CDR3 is CSARGLASSEETQYF. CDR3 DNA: TGCAGTGCTCGGGGACTAGCCTCTAGTGAGGAGACCCAGTACTTC.

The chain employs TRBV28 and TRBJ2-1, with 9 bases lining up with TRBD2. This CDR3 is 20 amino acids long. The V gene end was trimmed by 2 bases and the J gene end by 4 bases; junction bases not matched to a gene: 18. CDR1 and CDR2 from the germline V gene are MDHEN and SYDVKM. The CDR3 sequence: CASSLPQKPTIAGDYNEQFF. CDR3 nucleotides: TGTGCCAGCAGTTTACCCCAAAAACCCACTATAGCGGGAGATTACAATGAGCAGTTCTTC.

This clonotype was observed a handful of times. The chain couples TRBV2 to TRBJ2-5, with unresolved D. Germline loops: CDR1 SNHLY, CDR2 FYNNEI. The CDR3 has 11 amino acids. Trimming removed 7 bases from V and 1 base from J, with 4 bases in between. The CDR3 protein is CASIAQETQYF. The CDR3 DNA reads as TGTGCCAGCATCGCCCAAGAGACCCAGTACTTC.

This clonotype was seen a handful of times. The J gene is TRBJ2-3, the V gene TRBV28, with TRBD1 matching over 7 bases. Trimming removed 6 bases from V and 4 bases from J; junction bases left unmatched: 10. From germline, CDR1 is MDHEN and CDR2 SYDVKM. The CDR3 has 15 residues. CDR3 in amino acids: CASSLDRDRADTQYF. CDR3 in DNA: TGTGCCAGCAGCTTAGACAGGGATAGGGCAGATACGCAGTATTTT.

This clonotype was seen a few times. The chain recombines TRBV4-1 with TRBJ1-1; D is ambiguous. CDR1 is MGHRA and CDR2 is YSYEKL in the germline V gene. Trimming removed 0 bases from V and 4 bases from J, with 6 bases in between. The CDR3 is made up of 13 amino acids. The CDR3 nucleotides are TGCGCCAGCAGCCAAGATGAAGGCACTGAAGCTTTCTTT. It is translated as CASSQDEGTEAFF.